This paragraph reports one T cell receptor beta chain. The source of the sample is a study of blood T cell repertoires in COVID-19. This table comes from immunoSEQ multiplex PCR, and its TCRdb copy is limited to in-frame clones, with some not included. The profile shows 410,000 or so clones, roughly 88% of them singletons. The V gene lost 4 bases and the J gene lost 0 bases, with 10 bases spanning the gap. The CDR3 is 15 amino acids. From germline, CDR1 is GTSNPN and CDR2 SVGIG (reference sequence). The sequence came from a woman aged 30 to 39 with active or convalescent COVID-19. This sequence joins TRBV30 and TRBJ2-6; D unresolved. The sequenced material came from peripheral blood. For the CDR3, the DNA is TGTGCCTGGACACGACAACTCTCTGGGGCCAACGTCCTGACTTTC. Its protein is CAWTRQLSGANVLTF.